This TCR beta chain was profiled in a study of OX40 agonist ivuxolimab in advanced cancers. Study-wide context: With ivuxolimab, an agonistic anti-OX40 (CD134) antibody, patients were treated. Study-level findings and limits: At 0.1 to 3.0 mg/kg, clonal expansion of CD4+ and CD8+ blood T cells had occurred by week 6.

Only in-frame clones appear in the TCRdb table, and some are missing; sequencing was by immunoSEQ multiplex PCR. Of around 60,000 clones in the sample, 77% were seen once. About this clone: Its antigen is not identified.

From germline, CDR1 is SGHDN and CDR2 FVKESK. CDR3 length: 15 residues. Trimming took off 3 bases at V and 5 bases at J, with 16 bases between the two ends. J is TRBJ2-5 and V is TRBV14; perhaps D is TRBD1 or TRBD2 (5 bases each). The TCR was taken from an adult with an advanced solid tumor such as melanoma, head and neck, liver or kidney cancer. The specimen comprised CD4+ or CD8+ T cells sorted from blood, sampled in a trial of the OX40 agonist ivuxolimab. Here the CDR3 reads CASSQGSFKGETQYF. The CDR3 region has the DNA TGTGCCAGCAGCCAGGGGAGTTTTAAGGGGGAGACCCAGTACTTC.